These T cell receptor beta chains were read from a single sample in a study of blood T cell repertoires in COVID-19. TCRdb's copy holds only in-frame clones and misses some; the assay was immunoSEQ multiplex PCR. Counted here are 200,000 to 300,000 clones, 86% occurring once; the ten biggest clones make up about 3.3%. Input material: PBMCs or T cells enriched from blood (not recorded which). The receptor set was obtained from a woman aged 40 to 50 with acute COVID-19. CDR3s include the opening cysteine and the closing phenylalanine or tryptophan. A D gene is named only where the DNA matches it firmly. Clone size is shown for a subset of rows, as once, few, many or a class of expanded clone.

clone_size: -
v_call: TRBV24-1
d_call: -
j_call: TRBJ1-2
cdr3_nt: TGTGCCACCAGTGATGGCGCGAGGGTCTATGGCTACACCTTC
cdr3_aa: CATSDGARVYGYTF

clone_size: -
v_call: TRBV7-9
d_call: -
j_call: TRBJ1-4
cdr3_nt: TGTGCCAGCAGCTTAGCTGGGAGTAATGAAAAACTGTTTTTT
cdr3_aa: CASSLAGSNEKLFF

clone_size: -
v_call: TRBV19
d_call: TRBD2
j_call: TRBJ2-7
cdr3_nt: TGTGCCAGTAGCAAATCCGGGACTAGCCACGTGCAGTACTTC
cdr3_aa: CASSKSGTSHVQYF

clone_size: few
v_call: TRBV14
d_call: -
j_call: TRBJ2-7
cdr3_nt: TGTGCCAGCAGCCAAGAGTTGGGCAATCACGAGCAGTACTTC
cdr3_aa: CASSQELGNHEQYF

clone_size: -
v_call: TRBV4-1
d_call: -
j_call: TRBJ1-5
cdr3_nt: TGCGCCAGCAGCCAAGAGGGGGGAGATCAGCCCCAGCATTTT
cdr3_aa: CASSQEGGDQPQHF

clone_size: -
v_call: TRBV7-9
d_call: -
j_call: TRBJ2-7
cdr3_nt: TGTGCCAGCAGCTTAGGGTGGGGCCACGAGCAGTACTTC
cdr3_aa: CASSLGWGHEQYF

clone_size: -
v_call: TRBV7-9
d_call: -
j_call: TRBJ2-6
cdr3_nt: TGTGCCAGCAGCGCCCCTATGGGTGGAGGGGTAGGGGCCAACGTCCTGACTTTC
cdr3_aa: CASSAPMGGGVGANVLTF

clone_size: -
v_call: TRBV21-1
d_call: -
j_call: TRBJ2-5
cdr3_nt: TGTGCCAGCAGCAAAAGGGCTAGCGGGAGGCCCTCGAGAGAGACCCAGTACTTC
cdr3_aa: CASSKRASGRPSRETQYF

clone_size: once
v_call: TRBV7-6
d_call: -
j_call: TRBJ2-7
cdr3_nt: TGTGCCAGCAGCGCAGACAGGACTAGTCCCCACGAGCAGTACTTC
cdr3_aa: CASSADRTSPHEQYF

clone_size: once
v_call: TRBV11-3
d_call: -
j_call: TRBJ2-1
cdr3_nt: TGTGCCAGCAGCCCTAGTGGCCCAGGGACTTATTTCTTC
cdr3_aa: CASSPSGPGTYFF

clone_size: few
v_call: TRBV29-1
d_call: TRBD2
j_call: TRBJ2-7
cdr3_nt: TGCAGCGTTGATGTTAGCGGGAGGTATGAGCAGTACTTC
cdr3_aa: CSVDVSGRYEQYF

clone_size: -
v_call: TRBV5-1
d_call: -
j_call: TRBJ1-4
cdr3_nt: TGCGCCAGCAGCCAAGACAGAGGACAGGAAAAACTGTTTTTT
cdr3_aa: CASSQDRGQEKLFF

clone_size: -
v_call: TRBV19
d_call: TRBD1
j_call: TRBJ2-7
cdr3_nt: TGTGCCAGTAGTATAACGAGGGGACAGGGAGAGCAGTACTTC
cdr3_aa: CASSITRGQGEQYF

clone_size: -
v_call: TRBV28
d_call: -
j_call: TRBJ1-4
cdr3_nt: TGTGCCAGCAGCTCACCCGATACAGGGTATGAAAAACTGTTTTTT
cdr3_aa: CASSSPDTGYEKLFF

clone_size: -
v_call: TRBV10-3
d_call: -
j_call: TRBJ1-6
cdr3_nt: TGTGCCATCAGTGCGTCGGGGGGGCCGAGCTCCTATAATTCACCCCTCCACTTT
cdr3_aa: CAISASGGPSSYNSPLHF

clone_size: -
v_call: TRBV6-1
d_call: -
j_call: TRBJ2-7
cdr3_nt: TGTGCCAGCAGTGATGAGCGGCGAGGGGAGCAGTACTTC
cdr3_aa: CASSDERRGEQYF

clone_size: -
v_call: TRBV10-3
d_call: -
j_call: TRBJ1-6
cdr3_nt: TGTGCCACCACAACGGGGGAGTACTCACCCCTCCACTTT
cdr3_aa: CATTTGEYSPLHF

clone_size: -
v_call: TRBV5-4
d_call: TRBD2
j_call: TRBJ2-7
cdr3_nt: TGTGCCAGCAGCATAGGGACTAGCGGGAGCTACGAGCAGTACTTC
cdr3_aa: CASSIGTSGSYEQYF

clone_size: -
v_call: TRBV5-8
d_call: -
j_call: TRBJ2-3
cdr3_nt: TGTGCCAGCAGCTTGGAGGGGCGATCCCGAAGCACAGATACGCAGTATTTT
cdr3_aa: CASSLEGRSRSTDTQYF

clone_size: -
v_call: TRBV20-1
d_call: TRBD2
j_call: TRBJ2-1
cdr3_nt: TGCAGTGCTAGTGTCCTGGGGACTATAAAGGACAATGAGCAGTTCTTC
cdr3_aa: CSASVLGTIKDNEQFF

clone_size: -
v_call: TRBV7-9
d_call: -
j_call: TRBJ2-7
cdr3_nt: TGTGCCAGCAGCCCCCGCGAGTACGAGCAGTACTTC
cdr3_aa: CASSPREYEQYF

clone_size: -
v_call: TRBV2
d_call: TRBD2
j_call: TRBJ2-2
cdr3_nt: TGTGCCAGCAGTTCTAGCGGAAACACCGGGGAGCTGTTTTTT
cdr3_aa: CASSSSGNTGELFF

clone_size: -
v_call: TRBV27
d_call: -
j_call: TRBJ1-1
cdr3_nt: TGTGCCAGCAGTCCATACGCGAACGGGGACACTGAAGCTTTCTTT
cdr3_aa: CASSPYANGDTEAFF

clone_size: -
v_call: TRBV2
d_call: -
j_call: TRBJ1-5
cdr3_nt: TGTGCCAGCAGTGAATTGGGACTTAGCAATCAGCCCCAGCATTTT
cdr3_aa: CASSELGLSNQPQHF

clone_size: -
v_call: TRBV19
d_call: TRBD1
j_call: TRBJ2-7
cdr3_nt: TGTGCCAGTAGTATATTCTCGGCAGGGGGCTTGTACGAGCAGTACTTC
cdr3_aa: CASSIFSAGGLYEQYF

clone_size: -
v_call: TRBV24-1
d_call: -
j_call: TRBJ2-1
cdr3_nt: TGTGCCACCAGTGATTTTACGGAGGTCAACGAGCAGTTCTTC
cdr3_aa: CATSDFTEVNEQFF

clone_size: few
v_call: TRBV19
d_call: -
j_call: TRBJ1-5
cdr3_nt: TGTGCCAGTAGTGTCTCAACAGGGCCCGGGCAGCCCCAGCATTTT
cdr3_aa: CASSVSTGPGQPQHF

clone_size: -
v_call: TRBV21-1
d_call: -
j_call: TRBJ2-1
cdr3_nt: TGTGCCAGCAGCAAAAATGGCGGAACGCACAATGAGCAGTTCTTC
cdr3_aa: CASSKNGGTHNEQFF

clone_size: -
v_call: TRBV4-1
d_call: TRBD2
j_call: TRBJ2-7
cdr3_nt: TGCGCCAGCAGCCAAGATGCACTAGCGGGAGAGTACTTC
cdr3_aa: CASSQDALAGEYF

clone_size: once
v_call: TRBV19
d_call: TRBD2
j_call: TRBJ2-2
cdr3_nt: TGTGCCAGTAGGAAAACCGGGACTATGCTGACCGGGGAGCTGTTTTTT
cdr3_aa: CASRKTGTMLTGELFF

clone_size: -
v_call: TRBV5-6
d_call: -
j_call: TRBJ1-5
cdr3_nt: TGTGCCAGCAGCTTGGGGCAGGGGAGTCAGCCCCAGCATTTT
cdr3_aa: CASSLGQGSQPQHF

clone_size: -
v_call: TRBV15
d_call: -
j_call: TRBJ2-5
cdr3_nt: TGTGCCACCAGCAGTTCGACAGGAATCCAAGAGACCCAGTACTTC
cdr3_aa: CATSSSTGIQETQYF

clone_size: once
v_call: TRBV10-3
d_call: -
j_call: TRBJ1-3
cdr3_nt: TGTGCCATCAGCCCTCAGGGTCCTGGAAACACCATATATTTT
cdr3_aa: CAISPQGPGNTIYF

clone_size: -
v_call: TRBV5-1
d_call: -
j_call: TRBJ1-1
cdr3_nt: TGCGCCAGCAGCTTGACCAACGGAGTGGCTGAAGCTTTCTTT
cdr3_aa: CASSLTNGVAEAFF

clone_size: -
v_call: TRBV12-5
d_call: TRBD1
j_call: TRBJ1-1
cdr3_nt: TGTGCTAGTGGTTTGGTACTAACAGCCGACAGGGTCACTGAAGCTTTCTTT
cdr3_aa: CASGLVLTADRVTEAFF

clone_size: -
v_call: TRBV6-5
d_call: -
j_call: TRBJ1-3
cdr3_nt: TGTGCCAGCAGTTACTCGGCAGGGGTCATTAGAAACACCATATATTTT
cdr3_aa: CASSYSAGVIRNTIYF

clone_size: -
v_call: TRBV7-2
d_call: TRBD2
j_call: TRBJ2-5
cdr3_nt: TGTGCCAGCAGCCTCGGGACTAGCGGGAGGGCCCGGGAGACCCAGTACTTC
cdr3_aa: CASSLGTSGRARETQYF

clone_size: -
v_call: TRBV7-6
d_call: -
j_call: TRBJ2-1
cdr3_nt: TGTGCCAGCAGCTTAATCTACGGGTACAATGAGCAGTTCTTC
cdr3_aa: CASSLIYGYNEQFF

clone_size: -
v_call: TRBV6-1
d_call: TRBD2
j_call: TRBJ2-3
cdr3_nt: TGTGCCAGCAGTGAAGGGATAGCGGGAGGTTCAGATACGCAGTATTTT
cdr3_aa: CASSEGIAGGSDTQYF

clone_size: -
v_call: TRBV12-3/TRBV12-4
d_call: TRBD1
j_call: TRBJ1-1
cdr3_nt: TGTGCCAGCAGTCGGACAGGGGTGACTGAAGCTTTCTTT
cdr3_aa: CASSRTGVTEAFF

clone_size: -
v_call: TRBV7-9
d_call: -
j_call: TRBJ1-6
cdr3_nt: TGTGCCAGCAGCACCCAGGGGATCGCCTATAATTCACCCCTCCACTTT
cdr3_aa: CASSTQGIAYNSPLHF

clone_size: -
v_call: TRBV6-6
d_call: TRBD2
j_call: TRBJ2-7
cdr3_nt: TGTGCCAGCAGTCCGCGGACTAGCGGGGGCTACGAGCAGTACTTC
cdr3_aa: CASSPRTSGGYEQYF

clone_size: -
v_call: TRBV2
d_call: -
j_call: TRBJ1-1
cdr3_nt: TGTGCCAGCAGTTCCTCAGGGGAAATGAACACTGAAGCTTTCTTT
cdr3_aa: CASSSSGEMNTEAFF

clone_size: -
v_call: TRBV5-6
d_call: TRBD1
j_call: TRBJ2-3
cdr3_nt: TGTGCCAGCAGCTGGGACAGTAGGGCAGATACGCAGTATTTT
cdr3_aa: CASSWDSRADTQYF

clone_size: once
v_call: TRBV4-1
d_call: -
j_call: TRBJ1-1
cdr3_nt: TGCGCCAGCAGCCGCGAGACCGGCGGGCTGAACACTGAAGCTTTCTTT
cdr3_aa: CASSRETGGLNTEAFF

clone_size: -
v_call: TRBV19
d_call: TRBD2
j_call: TRBJ2-7
cdr3_nt: TGTGCCAGTAGTATAGTCTGGACTAGCGGGACATCCTACGAGCAGTACTTC
cdr3_aa: CASSIVWTSGTSYEQYF

clone_size: -
v_call: TRBV19
d_call: TRBD2
j_call: TRBJ2-1
cdr3_nt: TGTGCCAGTAGGTTGACTAGCGGAGCTTACAATGAGCAGTTCTTC
cdr3_aa: CASRLTSGAYNEQFF

clone_size: -
v_call: TRBV27
d_call: TRBD2
j_call: TRBJ2-7
cdr3_nt: TGTGCCAGCAGCCACGGGGGGGGCTACGAGCAGTACTTC
cdr3_aa: CASSHGGGYEQYF

clone_size: -
v_call: TRBV5-1
d_call: TRBD1
j_call: TRBJ1-1
cdr3_nt: TGCGCCAGCAGCCCAGGGACAGGGGGCGCGAACACTGAAGCTTTCTTT
cdr3_aa: CASSPGTGGANTEAFF

clone_size: -
v_call: TRBV11-2
d_call: TRBD1
j_call: TRBJ2-5
cdr3_nt: TGTGCCAGCAGCCGGGGACAGTGGCCCGGGACCCAGTACTTC
cdr3_aa: CASSRGQWPGTQYF

clone_size: -
v_call: TRBV11-3
d_call: TRBD2
j_call: TRBJ2-7
cdr3_nt: TGTGCCAGCAGCTTAGAACGGGATGGGACTAGCGGGAGTTACGAGCAGTACTTC
cdr3_aa: CASSLERDGTSGSYEQYF

clone_size: once
v_call: TRBV28
d_call: -
j_call: TRBJ2-7
cdr3_nt: TGTGCCAGCAGTCCAGGGTCCACCTACGAGCAGTACTTC
cdr3_aa: CASSPGSTYEQYF

clone_size: medium-sized
v_call: TRBV10-1
d_call: -
j_call: TRBJ1-1
cdr3_nt: TGCGCCAGCAGTCAAAACCGGTGGGGGGAAACGAACACTGAAGCTTTCTTT
cdr3_aa: CASSQNRWGETNTEAFF

clone_size: once
v_call: TRBV4-1
d_call: -
j_call: TRBJ1-6
cdr3_nt: TGCGCCAGCAGCCAAGATTTCCACAGGCCCAATTCACCCCTCCACTTT
cdr3_aa: CASSQDFHRPNSPLHF

clone_size: -
v_call: TRBV2
d_call: TRBD2
j_call: TRBJ2-7
cdr3_nt: TGTGCCAGCAGTCGCTCCGGGACTAGTCCGAGTTTC
cdr3_aa: CASSRSGTSPSF